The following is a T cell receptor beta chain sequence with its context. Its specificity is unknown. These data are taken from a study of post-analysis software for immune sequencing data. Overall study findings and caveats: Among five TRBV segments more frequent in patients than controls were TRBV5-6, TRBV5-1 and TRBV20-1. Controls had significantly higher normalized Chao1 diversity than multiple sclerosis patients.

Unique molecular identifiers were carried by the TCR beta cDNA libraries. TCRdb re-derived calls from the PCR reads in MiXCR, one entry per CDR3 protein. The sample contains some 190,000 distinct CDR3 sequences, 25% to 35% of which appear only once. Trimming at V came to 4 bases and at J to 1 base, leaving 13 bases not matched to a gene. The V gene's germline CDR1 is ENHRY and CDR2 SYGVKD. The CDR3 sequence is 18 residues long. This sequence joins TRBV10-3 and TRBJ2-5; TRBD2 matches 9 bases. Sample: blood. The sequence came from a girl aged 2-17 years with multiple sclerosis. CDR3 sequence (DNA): TGTGCCATCAGTGGGCCCCCGGGGGGTAGCGGGAGCCAAGAGACCCAGTACTTC. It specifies CAISGPPGGSGSQETQYF.